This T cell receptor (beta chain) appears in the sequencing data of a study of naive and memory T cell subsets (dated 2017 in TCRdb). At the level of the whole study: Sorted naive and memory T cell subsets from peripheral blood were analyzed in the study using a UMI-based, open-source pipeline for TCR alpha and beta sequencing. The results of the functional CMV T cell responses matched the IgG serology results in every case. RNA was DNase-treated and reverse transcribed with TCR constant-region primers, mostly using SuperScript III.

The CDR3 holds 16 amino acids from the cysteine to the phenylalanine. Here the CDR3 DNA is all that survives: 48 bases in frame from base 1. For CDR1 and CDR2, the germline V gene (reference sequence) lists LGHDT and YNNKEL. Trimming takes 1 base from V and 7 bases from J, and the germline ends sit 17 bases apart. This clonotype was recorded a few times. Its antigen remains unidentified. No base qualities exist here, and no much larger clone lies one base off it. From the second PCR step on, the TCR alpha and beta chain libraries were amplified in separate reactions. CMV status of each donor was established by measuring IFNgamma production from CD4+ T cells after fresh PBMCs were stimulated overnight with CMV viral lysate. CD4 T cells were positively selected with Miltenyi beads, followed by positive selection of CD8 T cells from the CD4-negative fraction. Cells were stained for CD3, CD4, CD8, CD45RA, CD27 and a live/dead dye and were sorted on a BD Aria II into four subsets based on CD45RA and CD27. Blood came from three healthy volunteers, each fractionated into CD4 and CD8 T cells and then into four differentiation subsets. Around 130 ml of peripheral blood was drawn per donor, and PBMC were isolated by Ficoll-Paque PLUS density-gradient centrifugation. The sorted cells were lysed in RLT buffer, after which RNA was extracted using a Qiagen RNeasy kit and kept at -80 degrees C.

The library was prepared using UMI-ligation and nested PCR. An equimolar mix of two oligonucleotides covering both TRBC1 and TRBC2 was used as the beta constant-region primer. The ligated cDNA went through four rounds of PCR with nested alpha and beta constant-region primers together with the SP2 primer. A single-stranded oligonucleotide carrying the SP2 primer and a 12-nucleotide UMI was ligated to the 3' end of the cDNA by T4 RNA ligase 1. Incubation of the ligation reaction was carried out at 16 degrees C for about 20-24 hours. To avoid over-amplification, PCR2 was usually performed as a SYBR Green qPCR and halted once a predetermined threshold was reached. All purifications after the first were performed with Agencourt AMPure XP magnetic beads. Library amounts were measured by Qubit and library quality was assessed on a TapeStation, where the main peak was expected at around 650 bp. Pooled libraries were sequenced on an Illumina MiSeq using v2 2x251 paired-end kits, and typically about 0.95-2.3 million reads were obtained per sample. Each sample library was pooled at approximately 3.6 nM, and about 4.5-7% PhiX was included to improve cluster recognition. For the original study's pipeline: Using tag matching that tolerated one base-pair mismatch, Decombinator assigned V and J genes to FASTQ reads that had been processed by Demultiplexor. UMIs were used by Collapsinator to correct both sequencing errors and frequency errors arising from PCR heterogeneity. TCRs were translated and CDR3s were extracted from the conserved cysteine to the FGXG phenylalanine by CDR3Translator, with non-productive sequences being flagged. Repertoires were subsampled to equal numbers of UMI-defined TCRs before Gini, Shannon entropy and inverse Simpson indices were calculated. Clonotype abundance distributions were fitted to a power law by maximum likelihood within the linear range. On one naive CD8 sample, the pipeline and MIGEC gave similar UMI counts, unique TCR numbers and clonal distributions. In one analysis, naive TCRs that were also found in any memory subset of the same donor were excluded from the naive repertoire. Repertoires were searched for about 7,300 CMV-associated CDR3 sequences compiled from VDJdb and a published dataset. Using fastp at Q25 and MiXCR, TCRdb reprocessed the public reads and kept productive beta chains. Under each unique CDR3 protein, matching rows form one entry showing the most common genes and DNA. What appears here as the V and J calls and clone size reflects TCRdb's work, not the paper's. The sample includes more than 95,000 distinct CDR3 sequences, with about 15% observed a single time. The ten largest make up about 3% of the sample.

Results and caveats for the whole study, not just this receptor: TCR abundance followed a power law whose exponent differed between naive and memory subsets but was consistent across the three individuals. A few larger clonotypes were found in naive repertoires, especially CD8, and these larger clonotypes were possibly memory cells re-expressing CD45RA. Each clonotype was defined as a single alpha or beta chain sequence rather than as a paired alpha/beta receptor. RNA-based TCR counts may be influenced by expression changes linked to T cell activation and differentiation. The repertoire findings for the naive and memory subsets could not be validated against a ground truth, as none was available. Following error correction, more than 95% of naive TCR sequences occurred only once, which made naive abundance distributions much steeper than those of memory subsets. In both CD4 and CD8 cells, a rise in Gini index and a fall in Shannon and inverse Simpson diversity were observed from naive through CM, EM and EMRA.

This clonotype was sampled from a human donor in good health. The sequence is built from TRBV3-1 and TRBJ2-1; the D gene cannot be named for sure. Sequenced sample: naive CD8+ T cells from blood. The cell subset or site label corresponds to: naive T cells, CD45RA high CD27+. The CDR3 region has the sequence CASSQGAGWGWNEQFF. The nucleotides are TGTGCCAGCAGCCAAGGAGCCGGGTGGGGTTGGAATGAGCAGTTCTTC.